The clone carrying this TCR beta chain was recorded only once. The sample is drawn from a study of spatial heterogeneity in lung cancer. Study in general: Sequencing was performed on follow-up PBMC samples when available, collected at a median of around two years after resection. Alpha-chain sequences were consistently detected less often than beta-chain sequences.

Trimming took off 4 bases at V and 3 bases at J, with 14 bases between the two ends. Germline V lookup: CDR1 SGHKS, CDR2 YYEKEE (reference sequence). The CDR3 runs to 15 residues. On each TCR cDNA molecule, a unique molecular identifier was present. TCRdb passed the 5' RACE reads through MiXCR, listing each CDR3 protein once. Among around 110,000 distinct CDR3 sequences listed, 10% to 15% were seen once. Documented time point: blood at routine non-recurrence follow-up after resection. Material for sequencing was whole RNA from tumor, nontumor lung or frozen PBMC, left unsorted. J is TRBJ1-5 and V is TRBV5-5; possible D gene TRBD1, 6 bases. This specimen was PBMCs, taken at follow-up. The receptor was isolated from a male donor with early-stage non-small cell lung cancer. The CDR3 sequence is CASSLLGQFNQPQHF. The DNA of the CDR3 is TGTGCCAGCAGCCTCCTAGGACAGTTCAATCAGCCCCAGCATTTT.